The clone carrying this T cell receptor beta chain occurred many times. The CDR3 length is 15 residues. From germline, CDR1 is SEHNR and CDR2 FQNEAQ (reference sequence). V was clipped by 3 bases and J by 7 bases, with 18 bases between them. The method was immunoSEQ multiplex PCR; TCRdb's version includes in-frame clones alone and lacks a portion of them. Found here are about 70,000 clones, around 80% of them singletons; the top ten hold about a sixth. The data were obtained in a study of blood T cell repertoires in COVID-19. The sample was peripheral blood. The source is a man at least 80 years old with acute or convalescent COVID-19. V gene TRBV7-9 combines with J gene TRBJ1-2; no definite D call. CDR3 nucleotide sequence: TGTGCCAGCAGCTTCGCGGAGGTAGTCCGATTTGGCTACACCTTC. It encodes CASSFAEVVRFGYTF.